A selection of T cell receptor beta chains follows, all from one sample in a study of cytomegalovirus exposure and HLA in healthy donors. Assay: immunoSEQ multiplex PCR; the TCRdb copy retains only in-frame clones and omits some. In the table there are some 260,000 clones, about 92% of which are singletons. The sequenced sample was PBMCs. The receptors derive from a young woman in good health and CMV-seronegative. The CDR3 runs from the conserved cysteine through the conserved F or W. D genes are given only for firm matches. Where a row states a size, it is once, few, many or the class of an expanded clone; other rows omit it.

clone_size j_call d_call v_call cdr3_nt cdr3_aa
- TRBJ2-1 - TRBV5-6 TGTGCCAGCAGCTTTTTGTCAGAGTCCTACAATGAGCAGTTCTTC CASSFLSESYNEQFF
- TRBJ2-1 TRBD2 TRBV28 TGTGCCAGCAGTTCAATAGCGGGAGGGCCCTATGAGCAGTTCTTC CASSSIAGGPYEQFF
- TRBJ1-2 TRBD1 TRBV28 TGTGCCAGCAGTTCCGGACAGGGGGCGCTTGGCTACACCTTC CASSSGQGALGYTF
- TRBJ2-5 - TRBV4-3 TGCGCCAGCAGCCAAGATCGGGCGGGATATATAGAGACCCAGTACTTC CASSQDRAGYIETQYF
- TRBJ2-7 TRBD1 TRBV7-6 TGTGCCAGCAGCTTAGTCCAGGGGGCAGTAAACGAGCAGTACTTC CASSLVQGAVNEQYF
- TRBJ2-2 - TRBV4-3 TGCGCCAGCAGCCAAGATGTACTTGTCAGTCCGAACACCGGGGAGCTGTTTTTT CASSQDVLVSPNTGELFF
- TRBJ2-7 - TRBV7-6 TGTGCCAGCAGCCGTGCGGGGAGCGACGAGCAGTACTTC CASSRAGSDEQYF
- TRBJ2-7 - TRBV9 TGTGCCAGCAGCGTAGGTCCTAACTACGAGCAGTACTTC CASSVGPNYEQYF
- TRBJ2-1 TRBD2 TRBV5-5 TGTGCCAGCAGCCCGATTAGCGGGAGCTCCTACAATGAGCAGTTCTTC CASSPISGSSYNEQFF
once TRBJ2-1 - TRBV7-8 TGTGCCAGCAGCTCCTGGAGCGCAAGCTCCTACAATGAGCAGTTCTTC CASSSWSASSYNEQFF
- TRBJ2-1 TRBD2 TRBV18 TGTGCCAGCTCACCCCGACTAGCGGCAACCGGTAATGAGCAGTTCTTC CASSPRLAATGNEQFF
- TRBJ2-3 TRBD2 TRBV7-2 TGTGCCAGCAGCTTAGCGGCAGCGGGAGGGGGGAGCACAGATACGCAGTATTTT CASSLAAAGGGSTDTQYF
- TRBJ2-2 - TRBV27 TGTGCCAGCAGTCCCCGGATCTTCCTAAACACCGGGGAGCTGTTTTTT CASSPRIFLNTGELFF
- TRBJ1-2 TRBD1 TRBV2 TGTGCCAGCACCGGGGACAGGGATGTTGGCTACACCTTC CASTGDRDVGYTF
- TRBJ1-2 - TRBV6-4 TGTGCCAGCAGGGGGGCCTTAAGCGGTGGCTACACCTTC CASRGALSGGYTF
- TRBJ2-7 - TRBV7-9 TGTGCCAGCAGCTTACCGCGGGGCGAGCAGTACTTC CASSLPRGEQYF
- TRBJ2-1 TRBD2 TRBV7-9 TGTGCCAGCAGCTTAGTTGTTAGCGGGGGCAATGAGCAGTTCTTC CASSLVVSGGNEQFF
- TRBJ1-4 TRBD1 TRBV7-2 TGTGCCAGCAGCTTAGGTGGACAGGGAGAAAAACTGTTTTTT CASSLGGQGEKLFF
few TRBJ2-7 - TRBV11-2 TGTGCCAGCAGCTTAGACAGTTACGAGCAGTACTTC CASSLDSYEQYF
- TRBJ2-2 TRBD1 TRBV5-1 TGCGCCAGCAGCGCGGACAGGGGGTACGGGGAGCTGTTTTTT CASSADRGYGELFF
- TRBJ1-2 - TRBV5-4 TGTGCCAGCAGCTTCAGGGCAGTGGGCTATGGCTACACCTTC CASSFRAVGYGYTF
- TRBJ1-5 - TRBV7-9 TGTGCCAGCAGCTTAACTGAGAATCAGCCCCAGCATTTT CASSLTENQPQHF
- TRBJ2-7 TRBD2 TRBV25-1 TGTGCCAGCAGTGAACGGTTTTCGGGGGGGGAGCAGTACTTC CASSERFSGGEQYF
- TRBJ2-7 TRBD1 TRBV6-1 TGTGCCAGCAGTGCTCTTGGACAGGGGGCCGAGCAGTACTTC CASSALGQGAEQYF
- TRBJ1-4 - TRBV28 TGTGCCAGCAGTTTCTTGGGGGGTCGCGAAAAACTGTTTTTT CASSFLGGREKLFF
- TRBJ2-3 - TRBV27 TGTGCCAGCTTGGGGGGCCCTTACACAGATACGCAGTATTTT CASLGGPYTDTQYF
- TRBJ2-3 - TRBV27 TGTGCCAGCAGTTTATCTTCCTTGGCGGGGAGCACAGATACGCAGTATTTT CASSLSSLAGSTDTQYF
once TRBJ2-7 - TRBV4-2 TGTGCCAGCAGCCAACTGACTGGGGTGCAGTACTTC CASSQLTGVQYF
- TRBJ2-7 - TRBV27 TGTGCCAGCAGTTTATCGGGGCAAAACTACGAGCAGTACTTC CASSLSGQNYEQYF
- TRBJ1-2 TRBD1 TRBV7-9 TGTGCCAGCAGCTCAGACAGGGACTACACCTTC CASSSDRDYTF
once TRBJ1-2 - TRBV19 TGTGCCAGTCTCGCCGATGGCTATGGCTACACCTTC CASLADGYGYTF
few TRBJ2-7 TRBD1 TRBV30 TGTGCCTGGAGCCCAAGATACCGGGACAGGGGCTACGAGCAGTACTTC CAWSPRYRDRGYEQYF
- TRBJ2-2 TRBD2 TRBV4-2 TGTGCCAGCAGTCGAGTAGCGGGAGGGCCTACCGGGGAGCTGTTTTTT CASSRVAGGPTGELFF
once TRBJ2-7 - TRBV27 TGTGCCAGCTCTCCAGGGGGAGGGGGCTACGAGCAGTACTTC CASSPGGGGYEQYF
- TRBJ2-1 - TRBV2 TGTGCCAGCAGTCCAAAAAGCTCGATGGTAAACAATGAGCAGTTCTTC CASSPKSSMVNNEQFF
- TRBJ1-5 TRBD1 TRBV19 TGTGCCAGTAGTATAGAGACAGGGCGGGTTCAGCCCCAGCATTTT CASSIETGRVQPQHF
- TRBJ2-5 - TRBV10-3 TGTGCCATCAGTGAGACGCAAGAGACCCAGTACTTC CAISETQETQYF
- TRBJ1-4 - TRBV5-1 TGCGCCAGCAGCAGAGCTAACGGGGAAAAACTGTTTTTT CASSRANGEKLFF
- TRBJ2-3 TRBD2 TRBV9 TGTGCCAGCACCCCGGGAGCTAGCGGGAGTACAGATACGCAGTATTTT CASTPGASGSTDTQYF
- TRBJ2-1 TRBD1 TRBV30 TGTGCCTGGGGGGGACAGGCCAGAATAAGCTCCTACAATGAGCAGTTCTTC CAWGGQARISSYNEQFF
- TRBJ1-1 - TRBV19 TGTGCCAGTAGTATTCTGAAGGGAATGAACACTGAAGCTTTCTTT CASSILKGMNTEAFF
- TRBJ2-1 TRBD2 TRBV7-3 TGTGCCAGCAGCTCCGGGACTAGCGGACTGGATGAGCAGTTCTTC CASSSGTSGLDEQFF
- TRBJ2-5 - TRBV6-5 TGTGCCAGCAGAAGCTTGGAGACCCAGTACTTC CASRSLETQYF
- TRBJ2-3 - TRBV4-1 TGCGCCAGCAGCCTAAGTCACAGGGGCACAGATACGCAGTATTTT CASSLSHRGTDTQYF
- TRBJ2-2 - TRBV5-4 TGTGCCAGCAGCTTGGCTTCAAGGAACACCGGGGAGCTGTTTTTT CASSLASRNTGELFF